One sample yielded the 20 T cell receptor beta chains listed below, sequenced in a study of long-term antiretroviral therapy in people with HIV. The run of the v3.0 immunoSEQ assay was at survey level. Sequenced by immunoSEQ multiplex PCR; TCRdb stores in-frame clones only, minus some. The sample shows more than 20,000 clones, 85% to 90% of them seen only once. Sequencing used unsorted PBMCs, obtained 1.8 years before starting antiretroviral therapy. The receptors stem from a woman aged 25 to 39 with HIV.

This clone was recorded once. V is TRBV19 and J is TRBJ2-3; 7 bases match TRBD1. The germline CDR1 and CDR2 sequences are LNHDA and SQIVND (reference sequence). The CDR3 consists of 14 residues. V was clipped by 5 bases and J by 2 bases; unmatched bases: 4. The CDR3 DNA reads TGTGCCAGTAGTTCCGGGACAGACACAGATACGCAGTATTTT. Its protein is CASSSGTDTDTQYF.

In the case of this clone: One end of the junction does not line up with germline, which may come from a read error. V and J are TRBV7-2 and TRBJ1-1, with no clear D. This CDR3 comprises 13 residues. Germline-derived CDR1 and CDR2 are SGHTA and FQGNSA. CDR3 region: CARSLALTTEAFF. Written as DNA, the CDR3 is TGTGCCAGGAGCTTAGCTCTCACCACTGAAGCTTTCTTT.

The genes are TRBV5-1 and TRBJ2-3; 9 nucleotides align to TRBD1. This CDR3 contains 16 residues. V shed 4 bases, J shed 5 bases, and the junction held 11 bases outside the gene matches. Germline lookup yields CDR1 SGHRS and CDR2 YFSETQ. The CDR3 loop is CASSVGQGLIKDTQYF. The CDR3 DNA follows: TGCGCCAGCAGCGTGGGACAGGGACTGATAAAAGATACGCAGTATTTT.

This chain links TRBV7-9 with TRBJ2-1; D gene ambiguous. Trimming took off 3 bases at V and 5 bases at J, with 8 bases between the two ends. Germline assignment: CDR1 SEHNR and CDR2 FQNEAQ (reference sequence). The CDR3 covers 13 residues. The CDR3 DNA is TGTGCCAGCAGCTTTTTGACGGACAATGAGCAGTTCTTC. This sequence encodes CASSFLTDNEQFF.

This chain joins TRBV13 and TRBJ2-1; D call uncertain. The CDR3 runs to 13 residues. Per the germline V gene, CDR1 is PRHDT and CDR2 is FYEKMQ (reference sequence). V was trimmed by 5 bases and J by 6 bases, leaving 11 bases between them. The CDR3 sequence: CASSLPPTNEQFF. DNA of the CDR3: TGTGCCAGCAGCCTCCCACCCACCAATGAGCAGTTCTTC.

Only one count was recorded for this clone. CDR3 in amino acids: CASSESDNSPLHF. As DNA, the CDR3 is TGTGCCAGCAGTGAGAGTGATAATTCACCCCTCCACTTT. The chain employs TRBV6-1 and TRBJ1-6, with D hard to call. Germline-derived CDR1 and CDR2 are MNHNS and SASEGT. V dropped 3 bases and J dropped 5 bases, with 5 bases sitting between them. The CDR3 is made up of 13 amino acids.

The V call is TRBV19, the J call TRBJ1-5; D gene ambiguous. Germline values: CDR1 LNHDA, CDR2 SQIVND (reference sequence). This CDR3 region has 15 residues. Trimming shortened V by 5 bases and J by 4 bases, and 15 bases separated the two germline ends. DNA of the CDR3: TGTGCCAGTAGTGCGTCTCGGTCTGAGAATCAGCCCCAGCATTTT. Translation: CASSASRSENQPQHF.

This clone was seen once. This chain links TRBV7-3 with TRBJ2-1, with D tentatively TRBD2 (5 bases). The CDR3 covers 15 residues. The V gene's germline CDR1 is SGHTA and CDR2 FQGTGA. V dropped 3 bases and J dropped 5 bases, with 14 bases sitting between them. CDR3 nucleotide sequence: TGTGCCAGCAGCTTTCCAGAGGCGGGCAACAATGAGCAGTTCTTC. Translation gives CASSFPEAGNNEQFF.

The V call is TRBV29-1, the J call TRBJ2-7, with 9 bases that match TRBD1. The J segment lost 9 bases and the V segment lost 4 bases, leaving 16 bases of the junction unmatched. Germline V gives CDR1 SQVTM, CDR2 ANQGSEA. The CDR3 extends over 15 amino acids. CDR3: CSVVGGPGQGEVQYF. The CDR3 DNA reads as TGCAGCGTTGTTGGGGGGCCGGGACAGGGAGAAGTGCAGTACTTC.

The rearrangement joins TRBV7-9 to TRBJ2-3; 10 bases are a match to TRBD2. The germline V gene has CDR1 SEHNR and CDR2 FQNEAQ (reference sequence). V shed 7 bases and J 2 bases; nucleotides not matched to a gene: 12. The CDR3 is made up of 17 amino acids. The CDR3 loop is CASTSWGLAGDTDTQYF. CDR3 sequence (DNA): TGTGCCAGCACCAGTTGGGGGCTAGCGGGGGACACAGATACGCAGTATTTT. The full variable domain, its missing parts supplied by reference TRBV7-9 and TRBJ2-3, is DTGVSQNPRHKITKRGQNVTFRCDPISEHNRLYWYRQTLGQGPEFLTYFQNEAQLEKSRLLSDRFSAERPKGSFSTLEIQRTEQGDSAMYLCASTSWGLAGDTDTQYFGPGTRLTVL.

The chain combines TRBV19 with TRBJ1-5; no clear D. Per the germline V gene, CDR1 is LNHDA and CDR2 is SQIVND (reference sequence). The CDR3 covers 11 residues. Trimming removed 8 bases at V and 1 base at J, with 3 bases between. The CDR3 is CASGSNQPQHF. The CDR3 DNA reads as TGTGCCAGTGGAAGCAATCAGCCCCAGCATTTT. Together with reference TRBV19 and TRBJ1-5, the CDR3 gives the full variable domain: DGGITQSPKYLFRKEGQNVTLSCEQNLNHDAMYWYRQDPGQGLRLIYYSQIVNDFQKGDIAEGYSVSREKKESFPLTVTSAQKNPTAFYLCASGSNQPQHFGDGTRLSIL.

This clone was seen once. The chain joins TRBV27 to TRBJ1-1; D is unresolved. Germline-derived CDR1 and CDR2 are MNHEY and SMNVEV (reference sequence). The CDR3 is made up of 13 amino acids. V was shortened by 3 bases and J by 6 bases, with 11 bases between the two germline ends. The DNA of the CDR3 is TGTGCCAGCAGTTTGCTCGGGGTCTCTGAAGCTTTCTTT. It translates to CASSLLGVSEAFF.

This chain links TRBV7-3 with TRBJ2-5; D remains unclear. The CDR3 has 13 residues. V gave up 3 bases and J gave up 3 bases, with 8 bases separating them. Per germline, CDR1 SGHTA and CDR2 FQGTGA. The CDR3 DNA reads TGTGCCAGCAGCTTCTCAAGAGAAGAGACCCAGTACTTC. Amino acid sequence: CASSFSREETQYF.

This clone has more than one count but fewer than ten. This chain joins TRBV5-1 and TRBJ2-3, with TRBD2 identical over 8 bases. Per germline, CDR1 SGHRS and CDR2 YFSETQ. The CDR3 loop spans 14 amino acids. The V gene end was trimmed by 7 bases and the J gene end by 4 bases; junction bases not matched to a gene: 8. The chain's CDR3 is CASAFGGAADTQYF. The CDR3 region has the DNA TGCGCCAGCGCCTTCGGGGGGGCCGCAGATACGCAGTATTTT.

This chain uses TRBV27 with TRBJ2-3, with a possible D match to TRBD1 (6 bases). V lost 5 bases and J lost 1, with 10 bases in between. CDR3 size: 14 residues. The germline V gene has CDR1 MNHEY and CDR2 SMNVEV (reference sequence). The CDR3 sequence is CASSPRGRTDTQYF. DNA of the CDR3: TGTGCCAGCAGTCCCAGGGGCCGCACAGATACGCAGTATTTT.

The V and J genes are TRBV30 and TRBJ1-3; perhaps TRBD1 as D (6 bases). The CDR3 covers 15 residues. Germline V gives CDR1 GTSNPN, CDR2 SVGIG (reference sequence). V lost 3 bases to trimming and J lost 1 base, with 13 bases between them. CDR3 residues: CAWSSGTLSGNTIYF. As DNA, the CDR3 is TGTGCCTGGAGCAGCGGGACACTTTCTGGAAACACCATATATTTT.

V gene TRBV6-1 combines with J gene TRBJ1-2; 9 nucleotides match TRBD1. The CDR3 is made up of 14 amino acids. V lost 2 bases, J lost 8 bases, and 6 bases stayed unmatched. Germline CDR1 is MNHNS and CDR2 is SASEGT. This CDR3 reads CASSERTGAVGYTF. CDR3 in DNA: TGTGCCAGCAGTGAAAGGACAGGGGCTGTCGGCTACACCTTC.

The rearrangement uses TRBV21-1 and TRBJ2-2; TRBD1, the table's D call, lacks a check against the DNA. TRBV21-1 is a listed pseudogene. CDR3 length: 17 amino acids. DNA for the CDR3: TGTGCCAGCAGCAAAATGGGGGACAGGGGGCAGTCAGGGGAGCTGTTTTTT. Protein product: CASSKMGDRGQSGELFF.

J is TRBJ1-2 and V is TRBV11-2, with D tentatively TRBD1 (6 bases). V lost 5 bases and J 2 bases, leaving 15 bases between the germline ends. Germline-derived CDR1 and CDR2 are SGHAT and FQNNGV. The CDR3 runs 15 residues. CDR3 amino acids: CASSPRTDNNYGYTF. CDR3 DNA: TGTGCCAGCAGCCCGCGGACAGATAACAACTATGGCTACACCTTC.

The CDR3 protein is CASSSLAGGLKDTQYF. Written as DNA, the CDR3 is TGTGCCAGCAGCTCTTTAGCGGGGGGGCTTAAAGATACGCAGTATTTT. This chain joins TRBV11-2 and TRBJ2-3; 11 bases match TRBD2. Germline lookup yields CDR1 SGHAT and CDR2 FQNNGV. Germline trimming cut 4 bases from V and 5 bases from J; bases unmatched to any gene: 8. This CDR3 comprises 16 residues.